Listed below are T cell receptor beta chains from one sample, sequenced in a study of T cells in Graves' hyperthyroidism and ophthalmopathy. TCRdb re-derived calls from the multiplex PCR reads in MiXCR, one entry per CDR3 protein. The data hold around 350,000 distinct CDR3 sequences, with about a fifth observed a single time. The sequenced material came from blood. The receptors here all came from a young woman with Graves' hyperthyroidism. Each CDR3 is given with its conserved first and last residue. The D gene is left open where the match is weak. Clone size is shown for a subset of rows, as once, few, many or a class of expanded clone.

j_call: TRBJ1-2; v_call: TRBV30; d_call: .; clone_size: few; cdr3_aa: CAWSRIVSTRF; cdr3_nt: TGTGCCTGGAGTAGGATAGTCTCCACTCGCTTC
j_call: TRBJ2-5; v_call: TRBV6-1; d_call: TRBD2; clone_size: .; cdr3_aa: CASRKTGGQETQYF; cdr3_nt: TGTGCCAGCAGGAAGACGGGGGGCCAAGAGACCCAGTACTTC
j_call: TRBJ2-5; v_call: TRBV11-2; d_call: .; clone_size: .; cdr3_aa: CASSLEWEETQYF; cdr3_nt: TGTGCCAGCAGCTTAGAGTGGGAAGAGACCCAGTACTTC
j_call: TRBJ2-7; v_call: TRBV12-3/TRBV12-4; d_call: TRBD1; clone_size: many; cdr3_aa: CASSFRAPGTGGYEQYF; cdr3_nt: TGTGCCAGCAGTTTTAGGGCCCCGGGGACAGGGGGCTACGAGCAGTACTTC
j_call: TRBJ2-7; v_call: TRBV20-1; d_call: TRBD2; clone_size: many; cdr3_aa: CSAIHSGGYEQYF; cdr3_nt: TGCAGTGCTATCCATAGCGGGGGTTATGAGCAGTACTTC
j_call: TRBJ2-7; v_call: TRBV6-2/TRBV6-3; d_call: TRBD1; clone_size: many; cdr3_aa: CASSTSGQVTISDTYEQYF; cdr3_nt: TGTGCCAGCAGTACCTCCGGACAGGTTACCATCTCCGATACCTACGAGCAGTACTTC
j_call: TRBJ2-5; v_call: TRBV3-1; d_call: .; clone_size: few; cdr3_aa: CASSHKPQETQYF; cdr3_nt: TGTGCCAGCAGCCACAAGCCCCAAGAGACCCAGTACTTC
j_call: TRBJ2-5; v_call: TRBV6-5; d_call: TRBD2; clone_size: .; cdr3_aa: CASSYRGLAGGETQYF; cdr3_nt: TGTGCCAGCAGTTACCGCGGACTAGCGGGAGGAGAGACCCAGTACTTC
j_call: TRBJ2-7; v_call: TRBV7-9; d_call: .; clone_size: many; cdr3_aa: CASSLGFSGSSEQYF; cdr3_nt: TGTGCCAGCAGCTTAGGATTCTCGGGTTCTAGCGAGCAGTACTTC
j_call: TRBJ1-1; v_call: TRBV6-1; d_call: .; clone_size: few; cdr3_aa: CASSPVGTEAFF; cdr3_nt: TGTGCCAGCAGCCCGGTTGGGACTGAAGCTTTCTTT
j_call: TRBJ2-7; v_call: TRBV12-3/TRBV12-4; d_call: .; clone_size: many; cdr3_aa: CASSIWGTNEQYF; cdr3_nt: TGTGCCAGCAGCATCTGGGGGACGAACGAGCAGTACTTC
j_call: TRBJ1-1; v_call: TRBV6-2/TRBV6-3; d_call: .; clone_size: .; cdr3_aa: CASSYGSLWRAFF; cdr3_nt: TGTGCCAGCAGTTACGGGTCGCTGTGGAGGGCTTTCTTT
j_call: TRBJ1-1; v_call: TRBV2; d_call: TRBD1; clone_size: many; cdr3_aa: CASTEDATGAIGTEAFF; cdr3_nt: TGTGCCAGCACCGAGGACGCAACAGGGGCTATTGGAACTGAAGCTTTCTTT
j_call: TRBJ2-5; v_call: TRBV5-5; d_call: .; clone_size: many; cdr3_aa: CASSLGQSRETQYF; cdr3_nt: TGTGCCAGCAGCTTAGGCCAGTCCCGGGAGACCCAGTACTTC
j_call: TRBJ1-3; v_call: TRBV6-5; d_call: .; clone_size: many; cdr3_aa: CASRGTRPNTIYF; cdr3_nt: TGTGCCAGCAGAGGGACACGGCCCAACACCATATATTTT
j_call: TRBJ1-1; v_call: TRBV6-2/TRBV6-3; d_call: .; clone_size: few; cdr3_aa: CASSYRGIGEAFF; cdr3_nt: TGTGCCAGCAGTTATCGAGGGATCGGTGAAGCTTTCTTT
j_call: TRBJ1-2; v_call: TRBV6-1; d_call: TRBD1; clone_size: many; cdr3_aa: CASSEGRGRPYGYTF; cdr3_nt: TGTGCCAGCAGTGAGGGAAGGGGGCGCCCCTATGGCTACACCTTC
j_call: TRBJ2-7; v_call: TRBV20-1; d_call: .; clone_size: many; cdr3_aa: CSARPDRSSYEQYF; cdr3_nt: TGCAGTGCTAGGCCCGACAGGTCGTCCTACGAGCAGTACTTC
j_call: TRBJ1-2; v_call: TRBV29-1; d_call: .; clone_size: many; cdr3_aa: CSVPREGYGYTF; cdr3_nt: TGCAGCGTACCGAGAGAGGGCTATGGCTACACCTTC
j_call: TRBJ1-5; v_call: TRBV12-3/TRBV12-4; d_call: .; clone_size: many; cdr3_aa: CASSGNQPQHF; cdr3_nt: TGTGCCAGCAGCGGCAATCAGCCCCAGCATTTT
j_call: TRBJ2-7; v_call: TRBV7-9; d_call: TRBD2; clone_size: .; cdr3_aa: CASSLGGGIDEQYF; cdr3_nt: TGTGCCAGCAGCTTAGGGGGGGGTATCGACGAGCAGTACTTC
j_call: TRBJ2-7; v_call: TRBV11-1; d_call: TRBD2; clone_size: many; cdr3_aa: CASSSVGTRKNEQYF; cdr3_nt: TGTGCCAGCAGCTCGGTTGGGACTAGAAAAAACGAGCAGTACTTC
j_call: TRBJ2-7; v_call: TRBV12-3/TRBV12-4; d_call: .; clone_size: many; cdr3_aa: CASSYTIDGYEQYF; cdr3_nt: TGTGCCAGCAGTTATACGATAGATGGCTACGAGCAGTACTTC
j_call: TRBJ2-2; v_call: TRBV7-2; d_call: TRBD1; clone_size: few; cdr3_aa: CASSLGDRGTRELFF; cdr3_nt: TGTGCCAGCAGCTTGGGAGACAGGGGTACCAGGGAGCTGTTTTTT
j_call: TRBJ2-5; v_call: TRBV29-1; d_call: .; clone_size: .; cdr3_aa: CSVLPGIKETQYF; cdr3_nt: TGCAGCGTTCTCCCAGGGATTAAAGAGACCCAGTACTTC
j_call: TRBJ2-7; v_call: TRBV4-1; d_call: TRBD2; clone_size: many; cdr3_aa: CASSVGLAGFSYEQYF; cdr3_nt: TGCGCCAGCAGCGTCGGACTAGCGGGTTTCTCCTACGAGCAGTACTTC
j_call: TRBJ2-7; v_call: TRBV5-1; d_call: .; clone_size: few; cdr3_aa: CASSLFLRTSISYEQYF; cdr3_nt: TGCGCCAGCAGCTTGTTCCTCCGAACCTCGATCTCCTACGAGCAGTACTTC
j_call: TRBJ2-6; v_call: TRBV20-1; d_call: .; clone_size: many; cdr3_aa: CSALRFDSSGANVLTF; cdr3_nt: TGCAGTGCTCTCCGGTTCGACAGCTCTGGGGCCAACGTCCTGACTTTC
j_call: TRBJ1-1; v_call: TRBV6-2/TRBV6-3; d_call: TRBD1; clone_size: .; cdr3_aa: CASRSPGGGITEAFF; cdr3_nt: TGTGCCAGCAGAAGCCCAGGGGGCGGTATCACTGAAGCTTTCTTT
j_call: TRBJ2-5; v_call: TRBV6-1; d_call: TRBD1; clone_size: .; cdr3_aa: CASSEGTGGWETQYF; cdr3_nt: TGTGCCAGCAGTGAGGGGACAGGGGGCTGGGAGACCCAGTACTTC
j_call: TRBJ2-3; v_call: TRBV6-5; d_call: .; clone_size: many; cdr3_aa: CASSYVTVTSTDTQYF; cdr3_nt: TGTGCCAGCAGTTACGTGACAGTTACTAGCACAGATACGCAGTATTTT
j_call: TRBJ2-2; v_call: TRBV27; d_call: .; clone_size: .; cdr3_aa: CASSLIGGVAGELFF; cdr3_nt: TGTGCCAGCAGTTTAATAGGGGGGGTCGCCGGGGAGCTGTTTTTT
j_call: TRBJ1-1; v_call: TRBV10-1; d_call: .; clone_size: .; cdr3_aa: CASSESGFGRRANTEAFF; cdr3_nt: TGCGCCAGCAGTGAGTCGGGCTTTGGTCGCCGGGCGAACACTGAAGCTTTCTTT
j_call: TRBJ1-1; v_call: TRBV5-1; d_call: .; clone_size: many; cdr3_aa: CASSLTARMNTEAFF; cdr3_nt: TGCGCCAGCAGCTTAACAGCCAGGATGAACACTGAAGCTTTCTTT
j_call: TRBJ1-1; v_call: TRBV6-1; d_call: .; clone_size: .; cdr3_aa: CASSEGLGLAEAFF; cdr3_nt: TGTGCCAGCAGTGAAGGTCTGGGTCTGGCTGAAGCTTTCTTT
j_call: TRBJ1-3; v_call: TRBV12-3/TRBV12-4; d_call: .; clone_size: many; cdr3_aa: CASSLRSLGNTIYF; cdr3_nt: TGTGCCAGCAGTTTAAGATCCTTAGGAAACACCATATATTTT
j_call: TRBJ2-7; v_call: TRBV6-5; d_call: .; clone_size: many; cdr3_aa: CASSYSDGTFPYEQYF; cdr3_nt: TGTGCCAGCAGTTACTCTGACGGAACCTTTCCCTACGAGCAGTACTTC
j_call: TRBJ1-5; v_call: TRBV15; d_call: .; clone_size: few; cdr3_aa: CATSIGALGSNQPQHF; cdr3_nt: TGTGCCACCTCCATAGGGGCTCTAGGGAGCAATCAGCCCCAGCATTTT